The next 9 T cell receptor beta chains were all read from a single sample in a study of graft-versus-host responses after intestinal transplantation. The table came from immunoSEQ multiplex PCR; TCRdb's copy has only in-frame clones and leaves some out. The sample contains fewer than 45,000 clones, roughly 91% of which appear only once. The specimen was PBMCs, collected 524 days after transplant. The receptors were sampled from a human patient who received an intestinal transplant, so some T cells may come from the graft donor.

The DNA of the CDR3 is TGTGCCAGCAGCTCAATTTTGCAGCAAGAGACCCAGTACTTC. It codes for CASSSILQQETQYF. This chain uses TRBV5-4 with TRBJ2-5, with D hard to call. Germline V CDR1 and CDR2: SGHNT, YYREEE (reference sequence). CDR3 length equals 14 residues. Trimming took 3 bases from V and 2 from J, leaving 11 bases between them.

This clone came up a few times. The rearrangement joins TRBV19 to TRBJ2-3, with TRBD2 as a possible D gene (6 bases). Germline loops: CDR1 LNHDA, CDR2 SQIVND (reference sequence). Trimming shortened V by 0 bases and J by 8 bases, and 9 bases separated the two germline ends. The CDR3 contains 13 residues. The CDR3: CASSIDQGGTQYF. The CDR3 nucleotides are TGTGCCAGTAGTATAGATCAGGGAGGTACGCAGTATTTT.

The genes are TRBV28 and TRBJ2-7; 12 positions match TRBD2. V was pared by 10 bases and J by 3 bases, with 7 bases of the junction left unmatched. There are 14 residues in the CDR3. CDR1 and CDR2 from the germline V gene are MDHEN and SYDVKM. The CDR3 nucleotides read TGTGCCACAAATGGACTAGCGGGATTCTACGAGCAGTACTTC. Residues: CATNGLAGFYEQYF.

Comments on this clone: One end of the junction fails to match germline, which may point to a read error. The rearrangement uses TRBV4-1 and TRBJ2-7; D is uncertain. CDR3 length equals 11 residues. Germline lookup yields CDR1 MGHRA and CDR2 YSYEKL. DNA for the CDR3: TGTGCCAGCAGCTCCCAATACGAGCAGTACTTC. Translating gives CASSSQYEQYF.

This clone came up once. For the CDR3, the DNA is TGTGCCAGCAGCTCCTCATCCTACGAGCAGTACTTC. Encoded protein: CASSSSSYEQYF. The chain carries TRBV11-1 and TRBJ2-7; no firm D call. V was trimmed by 4 bases and J by 1 base, leaving 5 bases between them. The CDR3 is 12 residues long. The germline gives CDR1 SGHAT, CDR2 FQDESV (reference sequence). The whole variable domain, filled in from reference TRBV11-1 and TRBJ2-7, reads EAEVAQSPRYKITEKSQAVAFWCDPISGHATLYWYRQILGQGPELLVQFQDESVVDDSQLPKDRFSAERLKGVDSTLKIQPAELGDSAMYLCASSSSSYEQYFGPGTRLTVT.

J is TRBJ1-2 and V is TRBV6-6; 12 bases map to TRBD1. This CDR3 is built from 16 residues. Germline trimming cut 6 bases from V and 8 bases from J; bases unmatched to any gene: 13. Per the germline V gene, CDR1 is MNHNY and CDR2 is SVGAGI (reference sequence). CDR3 DNA sequence: TGTGCCAGCAGCCAACTCACCGGGACAGGGGGCGAGGGCTACACCTTC. It specifies CASSQLTGTGGEGYTF.

This clone appeared a few times. The rearrangement links TRBV19 to TRBJ1-2; possible D gene TRBD1, 6 bases. Germline V gives CDR1 LNHDA, CDR2 SQIVND (reference sequence). V lost 4 bases to trimming and J lost 2 bases, with 8 bases between them. The CDR3 is 13 residues long. The CDR3 DNA reads TGTGCCAGTAGTAATACAGGGAACTATGGCTACACCTTC. It translates to CASSNTGNYGYTF.

Only one count was recorded for this clone. The chain joins TRBV18 to TRBJ2-5, with TRBD1 as a possible D gene (5 bases). CDR3 length: 15 amino acids. CDR1 is KGHSH, CDR2 LQKENI, per germline. Trimming removed 3 bases at V and 5 bases at J, with 16 bases between. The CDR3 bases are TGTGCCAGCTCACCCTCCGGACACAATAAGGAGACCCAGTACTTC. Residues: CASSPSGHNKETQYF. Filled out from reference TRBV18 and TRBJ2-5, the complete variable domain reads NAGVMQNPRHLVRRRGQEARLRCSPMKGHSHVYWYRQLPEEGLKFMVYLQKENIIDESGMPKERFSAEFPKEGPSILRIQQVVRGDSAAYFCASSPSGHNKETQYFGPGTRLLVL.

This rearrangement joins TRBV7-7 to TRBJ2-5, with D maybe TRBD1 (6 bases). This CDR3 contains 14 residues. Per germline, CDR1 SSHAT and CDR2 FNYEAQ (reference sequence). Trimming removed 5 bases at V and 5 bases at J, with 15 bases between. The CDR3 coding sequence is TGTGCCAGCAGCGAACCAGGGGTTTCGGAGACCCAGTACTTC. As protein: CASSEPGVSETQYF.